A selection of T cell receptor beta chains follows, all from one sample in a study of cytomegalovirus exposure and HLA in healthy donors. TCRdb's copy holds only in-frame clones and misses some; the assay was immunoSEQ multiplex PCR. This sample has roughly 150,000 clones, with about 84% found just once. The specimen was PBMCs. These receptors originate from a man in his fifties in good health and CMV-seropositive. CDR3s include the opening cysteine and the closing phenylalanine or tryptophan. A D gene is named only where the DNA matches it firmly. Clone size is given for some rows only: seen once, a few or many times, or a class if the clone is expanded.

TRBJ1-2,TRBV6-4,-,TRBD1,TGTGCCAACGACAGGGGGCTCGGCTATGGCTACACCTTC,CANDRGLGYGYTF
TRBJ2-1,TRBV28,-,TRBD1,TGTGCCAGCAGTCGAAACAGGGGATCTGGGTACAATGAGCAGTTCTTC,CASSRNRGSGYNEQFF
TRBJ2-5,TRBV29-1,-,TRBD1,TGCAGCGTCAAAACAGGGGGCGGGGAGACCCAGTACTTC,CSVKTGGGETQYF
TRBJ2-5,TRBV5-1,-,TRBD1,TGCGCCAGCAGCTGGGGCCGGGACAGCCAAGAGACCCAGTACTTC,CASSWGRDSQETQYF
TRBJ1-1,TRBV6-1,-,-,TGTGCCAGCAGTGATGCAGGGTATGAGAACACTGAAGCTTTCTTT,CASSDAGYENTEAFF
TRBJ2-5,TRBV18,-,-,TGTGCCAGCTCACCACAGCAGGGATGGGACGGGAGAGCCACCCAGTACTTC,CASSPQQGWDGRATQYF
TRBJ1-4,TRBV28,-,-,TGTGCCACCTATAGACTCGCAACTAATGAAAAACTGTTTTTT,CATYRLATNEKLFF
TRBJ2-7,TRBV5-4,-,TRBD2,TGTGCCAGCAGCCGTGGACTAGCGGGAGACGGAGAGCAGTACTTC,CASSRGLAGDGEQYF
TRBJ2-7,TRBV7-9,-,-,TGTGCCAGCATCCCTGATACGGGCTACGAGCAGTACTTC,CASIPDTGYEQYF
TRBJ2-7,TRBV28,-,TRBD2,TGTGCCAGCAGCCGGGGGGAGTCCCCCTACGAGCAGTACTTC,CASSRGESPYEQYF
TRBJ2-1,TRBV29-1,-,TRBD1,TGCAGCGTCTCCTCCGGGACAGGGCTCGAGCAGTTCTTC,CSVSSGTGLEQFF
TRBJ2-3,TRBV10-2,-,TRBD1,TGCGCCAGCAGCCGAAGGACAGGCGCCGATACGCAGTATTTT,CASSRRTGADTQYF
TRBJ1-5,TRBV6-1,-,-,TGTGCCAGCAGTCGTAGCAATCAGCCCCAGCATTTT,CASSRSNQPQHF
TRBJ2-7,TRBV29-1,-,TRBD1,TGCAGCGTTGGCCGGACAGGATCCTACGAGCAGTACTTC,CSVGRTGSYEQYF
TRBJ1-1,TRBV30,-,-,TGTGCCTGGACCGTTTTGGGGCAGGTCATGAACACTGAAGCTTTCTTT,CAWTVLGQVMNTEAFF
TRBJ1-4,TRBV4-1,-,-,TGCGCCAGCAGCCAGGGGCCGGTAGGTGAAAAACTGTTTTTT,CASSQGPVGEKLFF
TRBJ1-5,TRBV6-1,-,-,TGTGCCAGCGATGACTCCCGAGCCAATCAGCCCCAGCATTTT,CASDDSRANQPQHF
TRBJ1-6,TRBV27,-,-,TGTGCCAGCAGTTTGGTGACTCCCTATTGGCTCGGTGGCAATTCACCCCTCCACTTT,CASSLVTPYWLGGNSPLHF
TRBJ2-5,TRBV6-6,once,-,TGTGCCAGCAGAGATATGACTGGTAGGGAGACCCAGTACTTC,CASRDMTGRETQYF
TRBJ2-6,TRBV6-1,-,TRBD2,TGTGCCGGGGCTCGGGGGGGCTCTGGGGCCAACGTCCTGACTTTC,CAGARGGSGANVLTF
TRBJ1-5,TRBV19,few,-,TGTGCCAGTAGACTAGGGGGGGAGCCCCAGCATTTT,CASRLGGEPQHF
TRBJ2-5,TRBV2,-,TRBD2,TGTGCCAGCACCCCAGAGCGGGGCAAAGAGCAGTACTTC,CASTPERGKEQYF
TRBJ2-4,TRBV5-6,-,-,TGTGCCAGCAGCTTGTCCCCGGCCAAAAACATTCAGTACTTC,CASSLSPAKNIQYF
TRBJ2-1,TRBV5-1,-,TRBD2,TGCGCCAGCAGCTCCCTAGCGGGGGGGGGCGATGAGCAGTTCTTC,CASSSLAGGGDEQFF
TRBJ1-2,TRBV15,once,-,TGTGCCACCAGCAGAGAAGCAGGGGAAATACTCTATGGCTACACCTTC,CATSREAGEILYGYTF
TRBJ2-2,TRBV4-2,-,-,TGTGCCAGCAGCCCCGAAGGAGTTGGAGCTGGGGAGCTGTTTTTT,CASSPEGVGAGELFF
TRBJ1-4,TRBV19,-,TRBD1,TGTGCCAGTACTTCTCCGGGACAGCTTAATGAAAAACTGTTTTTT,CASTSPGQLNEKLFF
TRBJ2-1,TRBV5-1,-,TRBD1,TGCGCCAGCAGCTTGGGGGCAGGGGGCAATGAGCAGTTCTTC,CASSLGAGGNEQFF
TRBJ1-2,TRBV27,once,-,TGTGCCAGCAGTTTCGGTAGGGGTCGTGGCTACACCTTC,CASSFGRGRGYTF
TRBJ2-7,TRBV10-3,few,-,TGTGCCATCAGTGAGTCTGTTACAGCCTACGAGCAGTACTTC,CAISESVTAYEQYF
TRBJ1-2,TRBV5-1,-,-,TGCGCCAGCAGCACGAGTGGGGCGACCTATGGCTACACCTTC,CASSTSGATYGYTF
TRBJ2-2,TRBV6-1,-,TRBD1,TGTGCCAGCAGTGACTTGACAGGGATCGACACCGGGGAGCTGTTTTTT,CASSDLTGIDTGELFF
TRBJ1-6,TRBV15,-,-,TGTGCCACCAGCAGAGATCGCGCGGAGAATTCACCCCTCCACTTT,CATSRDRAENSPLHF
TRBJ2-3,TRBV9,-,TRBD1,TGTGCCAGTGGGACAGGGAGGGATACGCAGTATTTT,CASGTGRDTQYF
TRBJ2-5,TRBV6-5,-,-,TGTGCCAGCAGTGGCCTAAGGGGTCCGGAGACCCAGTACTTC,CASSGLRGPETQYF
TRBJ2-7,TRBV9,-,-,TGTGCCAGCAGCGTAGTTCCAGGGTCCTACGAGCAGTACTTC,CASSVVPGSYEQYF
TRBJ2-2,TRBV9,-,TRBD2,TGTGCCAGCAGCGTAGCTATCGGGAGGGAGAACACCGGGGAGCTGTTTTTT,CASSVAIGRENTGELFF
TRBJ2-1,TRBV6-1,-,TRBD2,TGTGCCAGCAGTGAACCCCGCGGGGGTGGGAGGACCTACAATGAGCAGTTCTTC,CASSEPRGGGRTYNEQFF
TRBJ2-3,TRBV28,-,TRBD1,TGTGCCAGCAGTTTTTACTATACAGGGGCCGTCACAGATACGCAGTATTTT,CASSFYYTGAVTDTQYF
TRBJ2-1,TRBV5-1,-,TRBD1,TGCGCCAGCAGCCCGATCTCAGGGGGCAATGAGCAGTTCTTC,CASSPISGGNEQFF